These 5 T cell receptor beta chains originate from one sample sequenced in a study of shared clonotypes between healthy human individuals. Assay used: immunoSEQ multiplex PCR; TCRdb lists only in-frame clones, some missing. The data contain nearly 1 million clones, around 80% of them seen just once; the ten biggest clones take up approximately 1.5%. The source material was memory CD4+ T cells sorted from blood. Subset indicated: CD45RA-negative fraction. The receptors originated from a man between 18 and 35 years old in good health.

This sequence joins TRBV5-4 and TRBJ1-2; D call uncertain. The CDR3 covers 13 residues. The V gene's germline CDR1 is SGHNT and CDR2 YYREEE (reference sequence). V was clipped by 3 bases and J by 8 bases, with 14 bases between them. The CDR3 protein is CASSSQGNFGYTF. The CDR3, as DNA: TGTGCCAGCAGCTCACAAGGAAATTTCGGCTACACCTTC.

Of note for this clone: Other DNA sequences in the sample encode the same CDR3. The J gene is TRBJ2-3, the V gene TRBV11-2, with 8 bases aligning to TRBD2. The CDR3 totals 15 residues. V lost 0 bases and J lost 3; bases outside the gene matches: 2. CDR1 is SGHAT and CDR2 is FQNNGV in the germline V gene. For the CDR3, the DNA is TGTGCCAGCAGCTTAGACGGGAGGGGGACAGATACGCAGTATTTT. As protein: CASSLDGRGTDTQYF.

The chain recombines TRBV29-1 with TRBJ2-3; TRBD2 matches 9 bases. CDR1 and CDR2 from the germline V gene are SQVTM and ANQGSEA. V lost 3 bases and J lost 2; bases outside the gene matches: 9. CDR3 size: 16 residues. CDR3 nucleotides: TGCAGCGTTGATAACGCGGGAGGGGGGATCACAGATACGCAGTATTTT. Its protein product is CSVDNAGGGITDTQYF.

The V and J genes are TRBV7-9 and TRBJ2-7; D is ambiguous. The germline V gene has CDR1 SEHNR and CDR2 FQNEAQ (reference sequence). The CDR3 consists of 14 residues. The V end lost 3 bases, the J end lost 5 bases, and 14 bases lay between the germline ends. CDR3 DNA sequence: TGTGCCAGCAGCTTCGGTGGCGACGCTCACGAGCAGTACTTC. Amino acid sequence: CASSFGGDAHEQYF.

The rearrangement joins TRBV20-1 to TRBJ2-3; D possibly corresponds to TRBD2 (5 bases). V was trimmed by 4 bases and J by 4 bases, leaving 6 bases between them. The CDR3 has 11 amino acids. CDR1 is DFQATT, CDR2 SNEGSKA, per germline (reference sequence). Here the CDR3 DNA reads TGCAGTGCTACAGCGGCAGATACGCAGTATTTT. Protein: CSATAADTQYF.